A selection of T cell receptor beta chains follows, all from one sample in a study of T-cell reconstitution after alpha-beta-depleted transplantation in children. TCRdb re-called the PCR reads with MiXCR, one entry per CDR3 protein. The table has approximately 800,000 distinct CDR3 sequences, roughly 15% seen once. This specimen consisted of PBMCs, mostly from graft donor cells, obtained 360 days after TCRalphabeta/CD19-depleted stem cell transplant. The receptors come from a male patient younger than 18 who had a stem cell transplant for acute lymphoblastic leukemia, so the T cells may come from the graft donor. Each CDR3 is given with its conserved first and last residue. A D gene is named only where the DNA matches it firmly. Rows give clone size only sometimes, using once, few, many, or a class for an expanded clone.

cdr3_nt: TGTGCCAGCAGCCCTCGTCACGGGGCAGCCTCCTACAATGAGCAGTTCTTC
cdr3_aa: CASSPRHGAASYNEQFF
v_call: TRBV9
j_call: TRBJ2-1
clone_size: few
d_call: .

cdr3_nt: TGCAGAAACTACAGTCGCGAGCCCTACGAGCAGTACTTC
cdr3_aa: CRNYSREPYEQYF
v_call: TRBV20-1
j_call: TRBJ2-7
clone_size: few
d_call: .

cdr3_nt: TGTGCCAGCAGTGAAGGACTAGCGGGGTGGAAGGGGCAGTTCTTC
cdr3_aa: CASSEGLAGWKGQFF
v_call: TRBV12-3/TRBV12-4
j_call: TRBJ2-1
clone_size: .
d_call: TRBD2

cdr3_nt: TGCAGCGTAGCTAAGAAGGACAGCGTTTACAATGAGCAGTTCTTC
cdr3_aa: CSVAKKDSVYNEQFF
v_call: TRBV29-1
j_call: TRBJ2-1
clone_size: few
d_call: .

cdr3_nt: TGTGCCAGCAGCCCTAACCGGGACAGCTCCTATAATTCACCCCTCCACTTT
cdr3_aa: CASSPNRDSSYNSPLHF
v_call: TRBV27
j_call: TRBJ1-6
clone_size: few
d_call: TRBD1

cdr3_nt: TGTGCCAGCAGCTTGTACAGGGGAGGGGTATACAATGAGCAGTTCTTC
cdr3_aa: CASSLYRGGVYNEQFF
v_call: TRBV7-6
j_call: TRBJ2-1
clone_size: few
d_call: .

cdr3_nt: TGTGCCAGCAGCTTAACCCCCCAGCTCAGTACGCAGTATTTT
cdr3_aa: CASSLTPQLSTQYF
v_call: TRBV7-9
j_call: TRBJ2-3
clone_size: .
d_call: .

cdr3_nt: TGTGCCACCAGTGACGGACTAGTTAGGCAGTTCTTC
cdr3_aa: CATSDGLVRQFF
v_call: TRBV24-1
j_call: TRBJ2-1
clone_size: few
d_call: TRBD2

cdr3_nt: TGTGCCAGCAGAACGGGCCAAGATCCCTACAATGAGCAGTTCTTC
cdr3_aa: CASRTGQDPYNEQFF
v_call: TRBV12-3/TRBV12-4
j_call: TRBJ2-1
clone_size: .
d_call: .

cdr3_nt: TGCGCCAGCAGCTTGACAGGGGGCCCCTACTCGTACAATGAGCAGTTCTTC
cdr3_aa: CASSLTGGPYSYNEQFF
v_call: TRBV5-1
j_call: TRBJ2-1
clone_size: few
d_call: TRBD1

cdr3_nt: TGTGCCAGCAGTGATCCTGGAAAGACCATGAACACTGAAGCTTTCTTT
cdr3_aa: CASSDPGKTMNTEAFF
v_call: TRBV6-1
j_call: TRBJ1-1
clone_size: many
d_call: .

cdr3_nt: TGTGCCAGCATCCTCAGAGGTGAAACTGGGGCCAACGTCCTGACTTTC
cdr3_aa: CASILRGETGANVLTF
v_call: TRBV5-6
j_call: TRBJ2-6
clone_size: .
d_call: .

cdr3_nt: TGTGCCAGCACGCCGGGACTGAACACCGGGGAGCTGTTTTTT
cdr3_aa: CASTPGLNTGELFF
v_call: TRBV27
j_call: TRBJ2-2
clone_size: .
d_call: .

cdr3_nt: TGCGCCAGCAGCCAAGGAAGGATCAGGAAGAACACCGGGGAGCTGTTTTTT
cdr3_aa: CASSQGRIRKNTGELFF
v_call: TRBV4-1
j_call: TRBJ2-2
clone_size: .
d_call: .

cdr3_nt: TGTGCCATCAGTGTGTCAGGCGGCTACGAGCAGTACTTC
cdr3_aa: CAISVSGGYEQYF
v_call: TRBV10-3
j_call: TRBJ2-7
clone_size: .
d_call: .

cdr3_nt: TGCGCCAGCAGCCTTGGCTTAGGCAGCCGCTACGAGCAGTACTTC
cdr3_aa: CASSLGLGSRYEQYF
v_call: TRBV5-1
j_call: TRBJ2-7
clone_size: .
d_call: .

cdr3_nt: TGCGCCAGCAGCTTGGCAATCCCGCCAGGGTACGACGAGCAGTACTTC
cdr3_aa: CASSLAIPPGYDEQYF
v_call: TRBV5-1
j_call: TRBJ2-7
clone_size: .
d_call: .

cdr3_nt: TGTGCCAGCAGCGGCGACAGGGGGCACGGCGAGCAGTACTTC
cdr3_aa: CASSGDRGHGEQYF
v_call: TRBV9
j_call: TRBJ2-7
clone_size: .
d_call: TRBD1

cdr3_nt: TGTGCCAGCAGTTCCCTGGGGACAGGGGATTACGAGCAGTACTTC
cdr3_aa: CASSSLGTGDYEQYF
v_call: TRBV6-5
j_call: TRBJ2-7
clone_size: .
d_call: TRBD1

cdr3_nt: TGTGCCAGCAACGCGGGCGGTTACAATGAGCAGTTCTTC
cdr3_aa: CASNAGGYNEQFF
v_call: TRBV2
j_call: TRBJ2-1
clone_size: few
d_call: .

cdr3_nt: TGTGCCAGCAGCTTAGGCGTCCGGACAGCGCCGGGGCCCCAGTACTTC
cdr3_aa: CASSLGVRTAPGPQYF
v_call: TRBV13
j_call: TRBJ2-5
clone_size: .
d_call: .

cdr3_nt: TGTGCCAGCAGCTTAGGGACTACCGGAGAGACCCAGTACTTC
cdr3_aa: CASSLGTTGETQYF
v_call: TRBV7-2
j_call: TRBJ2-5
clone_size: few
d_call: .

cdr3_nt: TGTGCCATCAAGGAAGGGACTAGCGGCTTGTGGCAGTATTTT
cdr3_aa: CAIKEGTSGLWQYF
v_call: TRBV10-3
j_call: TRBJ2-3
clone_size: .
d_call: TRBD2

cdr3_nt: TGTGCCAGCAGCCAAGATAAAATCCTTCGGTGGCCGCTCTCCTACGAGCAGTACTTC
cdr3_aa: CASSQDKILRWPLSYEQYF
v_call: TRBV3-1
j_call: TRBJ2-7
clone_size: few
d_call: .

cdr3_nt: TGCTGTGCTAGATCGCAGATCCACAGTCCAACTAATGAAAAACTGTTTTTT
cdr3_aa: CCARSQIHSPTNEKLFF
v_call: TRBV20-1
j_call: TRBJ1-4
clone_size: .
d_call: .

cdr3_nt: TGTGCCAGCGCTCTCACGAGTCTAGCGGGAGTAGATACGCAGTATTTT
cdr3_aa: CASALTSLAGVDTQYF
v_call: TRBV25-1
j_call: TRBJ2-3
clone_size: .
d_call: TRBD2

cdr3_nt: TGTGCCAGCAGTTTAAACCGATTGGGACAGTCCTCCTCCTACGAGCAGTACTTC
cdr3_aa: CASSLNRLGQSSSYEQYF
v_call: TRBV12-3/TRBV12-4
j_call: TRBJ2-7
clone_size: .
d_call: TRBD1

cdr3_nt: TGCGCCAGCAGCCTCAATCCGGGGCCTGTCGAGCAGTACTTC
cdr3_aa: CASSLNPGPVEQYF
v_call: TRBV5-1
j_call: TRBJ2-7
clone_size: .
d_call: .

cdr3_nt: TGCGCCAGCAGCTTGACTAGCGGGAGTACGACAGATACGCAGTATTTT
cdr3_aa: CASSLTSGSTTDTQYF
v_call: TRBV5-1
j_call: TRBJ2-3
clone_size: .
d_call: TRBD2

cdr3_nt: TGCAGTGCTACAATTAGCGGCCGCACAGATACGCAGTATTTT
cdr3_aa: CSATISGRTDTQYF
v_call: TRBV20-1
j_call: TRBJ2-3
clone_size: .
d_call: .

cdr3_nt: TGTGCCAGCAGCGTCTACACTTTATTCACAGATACGCAGTATTTT
cdr3_aa: CASSVYTLFTDTQYF
v_call: TRBV7-2
j_call: TRBJ2-3
clone_size: .
d_call: .

cdr3_nt: TGTGCCAGCAGCGCTCGCCTGAGACAGGGAGGGGCCGGGGAGCTGTTTTTT
cdr3_aa: CASSARLRQGGAGELFF
v_call: TRBV6-1
j_call: TRBJ2-2
clone_size: few
d_call: .

cdr3_nt: TGTGCCACCAGTGACCTCGACCCTGCGGATGGCTACACCTTC
cdr3_aa: CATSDLDPADGYTF
v_call: TRBV24-1
j_call: TRBJ1-2
clone_size: .
d_call: .

cdr3_nt: TGTGCCAGCAGCTTGGTGGCTAGCGGGAGGTCAAACAATGAGCAGTTCTTC
cdr3_aa: CASSLVASGRSNNEQFF
v_call: TRBV5-5
j_call: TRBJ2-1
clone_size: few
d_call: TRBD2

cdr3_nt: TGTGCCAGCAGTTCCACGGGGCGCGAGCAGTACTTC
cdr3_aa: CASSSTGREQYF
v_call: TRBV27
j_call: TRBJ2-7
clone_size: few
d_call: .

cdr3_nt: TGCGCCAGCAGCCAACGGGTGAGCGCAGATACGCAGTATTTT
cdr3_aa: CASSQRVSADTQYF
v_call: TRBV4-1
j_call: TRBJ2-3
clone_size: many
d_call: .

cdr3_nt: TGTGCCAGCAGCGTAGGCCTAGCGGTGAACTACGAGCAGTACTTC
cdr3_aa: CASSVGLAVNYEQYF
v_call: TRBV9
j_call: TRBJ2-7
clone_size: .
d_call: TRBD2

cdr3_nt: TGTGCCAGCATACGGTCAATGTCCCAGTACTTC
cdr3_aa: CASIRSMSQYF
v_call: TRBV2
j_call: TRBJ2-5
clone_size: .
d_call: .

cdr3_nt: TGTGCCAGCAGCTCGCGCATGACAGATACGCAGTATTTT
cdr3_aa: CASSSRMTDTQYF
v_call: TRBV7-6
j_call: TRBJ2-3
clone_size: .
d_call: .

cdr3_nt: TGTGCCAGCAGTTTAGCAGGGGGGATCAATCAGCCCCAGCATTTT
cdr3_aa: CASSLAGGINQPQHF
v_call: TRBV12-3/TRBV12-4
j_call: TRBJ1-5
clone_size: few
d_call: .

cdr3_nt: TGTGCCAGCAGCCTGAGCGGACCTCCATATGGCTACACCTTC
cdr3_aa: CASSLSGPPYGYTF
v_call: TRBV28
j_call: TRBJ1-2
clone_size: few
d_call: .

cdr3_nt: TGTGCCGGCGGGACGAAGAACACCGGGGAGCTGTTTTTT
cdr3_aa: CAGGTKNTGELFF
v_call: TRBV19
j_call: TRBJ2-2
clone_size: .
d_call: .

cdr3_nt: TGTGCCAGTAGTATCGAGGGGCTAGCGCGATCCTACGAGCAGTACTTC
cdr3_aa: CASSIEGLARSYEQYF
v_call: TRBV19
j_call: TRBJ2-7
clone_size: .
d_call: .

cdr3_nt: TGTGCCAGCAGCTCGGGACTAGCGGGAGGGGCAGATACGCAGTATTTT
cdr3_aa: CASSSGLAGGADTQYF
v_call: TRBV7-2
j_call: TRBJ2-3
clone_size: .
d_call: TRBD2

cdr3_nt: TGCGCCAGCAGCTTGGCGGGGAGGGAGAGAACCTACAATGAGCAGTTCTTC
cdr3_aa: CASSLAGRERTYNEQFF
v_call: TRBV5-1
j_call: TRBJ2-1
clone_size: many
d_call: TRBD2

cdr3_nt: TGCAGTGCGGCAGCGGGTCCTTCCTACAATGAGCAGTTCTTC
cdr3_aa: CSAAAGPSYNEQFF
v_call: TRBV20-1
j_call: TRBJ2-1
clone_size: .
d_call: .

cdr3_nt: TGTGCCAGTAGTATGACAGGGGGATTGGAGACCCAGTACTTC
cdr3_aa: CASSMTGGLETQYF
v_call: TRBV19
j_call: TRBJ2-5
clone_size: .
d_call: TRBD1

cdr3_nt: TGCAGCGTTGAAGAGGGGCAGGGCGGTTTGTACCAAGAGACCCAGTACTTC
cdr3_aa: CSVEEGQGGLYQETQYF
v_call: TRBV29-1
j_call: TRBJ2-5
clone_size: .
d_call: .

cdr3_nt: TGCAGTGCACCAGACAGCGGGAGACCGTACGAGCAGTACTTC
cdr3_aa: CSAPDSGRPYEQYF
v_call: TRBV20-1
j_call: TRBJ2-7
clone_size: few
d_call: TRBD2

cdr3_nt: TGCAGTGCTAGAACTCCGCCAACAGATACGCAGTATTTT
cdr3_aa: CSARTPPTDTQYF
v_call: TRBV20-1
j_call: TRBJ2-3
clone_size: few
d_call: .

cdr3_nt: TGTGCCAGCAGTTACTCGGGACTAGCGGGAACCGAGCAGTACTTC
cdr3_aa: CASSYSGLAGTEQYF
v_call: TRBV6-5
j_call: TRBJ2-7
clone_size: few
d_call: TRBD2

cdr3_nt: TGCGCCAGCAGCCAACTCCCGGACAGCTCCACCGGGGAGCTGTTTTTT
cdr3_aa: CASSQLPDSSTGELFF
v_call: TRBV5-1
j_call: TRBJ2-2
clone_size: .
d_call: .

cdr3_nt: TGTGCCAGCAGTTTACAGTTCGGGACGGACTCCTACGAGCAGTACTTC
cdr3_aa: CASSLQFGTDSYEQYF
v_call: TRBV27
j_call: TRBJ2-7
clone_size: .
d_call: .

cdr3_nt: TGTGCCATCAGCGAGGGGGGTCTAGCTTTACAAGAGACCCAGTACTTC
cdr3_aa: CAISEGGLALQETQYF
v_call: TRBV10-3
j_call: TRBJ2-5
clone_size: few
d_call: .

cdr3_nt: TGTGCCTGGAGCAGGGCGGCGCCCAATGAGCAGTTCTTC
cdr3_aa: CAWSRAAPNEQFF
v_call: TRBV30
j_call: TRBJ2-1
clone_size: few
d_call: .

cdr3_nt: TGTGCCACCAGCAGAGGGGCCAGCTCTGGAAACACCATATATTTT
cdr3_aa: CATSRGASSGNTIYF
v_call: TRBV15
j_call: TRBJ1-3
clone_size: few
d_call: .

cdr3_nt: TGCAGTGCTAGACACGGGGCCAGGCAAGAGACCCAGTACTTC
cdr3_aa: CSARHGARQETQYF
v_call: TRBV20-1
j_call: TRBJ2-5
clone_size: .
d_call: .

cdr3_nt: TGTGCCAGCAAGGATTCAGGGCTCGAGACCCAGTACTTC
cdr3_aa: CASKDSGLETQYF
v_call: TRBV2
j_call: TRBJ2-5
clone_size: few
d_call: .

cdr3_nt: TGTGCCAGCAGCCAAGGTCCCGTATACAATGAGCAGTTCTTC
cdr3_aa: CASSQGPVYNEQFF
v_call: TRBV3-1
j_call: TRBJ2-1
clone_size: many
d_call: .

cdr3_nt: TGCAGTGTGGAGCGGAGGTCCTACAATGAGCAGTTCTTC
cdr3_aa: CSVERRSYNEQFF
v_call: TRBV20-1
j_call: TRBJ2-1
clone_size: .
d_call: .